This note documents a single TCR beta chain sequence. The antigen is undetermined. Libraries were prepared by immunoSEQ multiplex PCR; TCRdb keeps only in-frame clonotypes and omits some of them. The table records tens of thousands of clones, around 93% of them present only once. Researchers grouped second doses given at about 4 or about 12 weeks into one pool. Germline CDR1 SGHTA, CDR2 FQGTGA. CDR3 length equals 14 residues. V shed 1 base and J shed 6 bases, with 7 bases lying between them. This sample stems from a study of T cell responses to AZD1222 COVID-19 vaccine. General observations from the study: As reported, nearly half of all spike-specific TCRs target variant regions that are unmutated.

Sequenced here: peripheral blood, sampled 28 days after the second AZD1222 dose. The genes are TRBV7-3 and TRBJ1-6; no definite D call. The TCR sequence derives from an adult who received the AZD1222 COVID-19 vaccine. The CDR3 sequence: CASSLIPGNSPLHF. The CDR3 DNA sequence: TGTGCCAGCAGCTTAATCCCTGGTAATTCACCCCTCCACTTT.